A selection of T cell receptor beta chains follows, all from one sample in a study of blood T cell repertoires in COVID-19. TCRdb's table, derived via immunoSEQ multiplex PCR, lists solely in-frame clones and lacks some. The repertoire holds about 120,000 clones, 70% to 80% seen once, with 3% to 4.5% in the top ten. Material for sequencing was peripheral blood. The receptor set was obtained from a woman older than 75 with acute or convalescent COVID-19. CDR3s leave out the opening cysteine and the closing phenylalanine or tryptophan. A D gene is named only where the DNA matches it firmly.

>TRBV19|TRBD1|TRBJ2-2
ATTGTGYTGELF
>TRBV5-4|-|TRBJ2-2
ASSLAEATGELF
>TRBV3-1/TRBV3-2|TRBD1|TRBJ1-3
ASSTRTGGGSGNTIY
>TRBV2|-|TRBJ1-1
ASSKGELNTEAF
>TRBV28|-|TRBJ1-2
ASSLLSLNYGYT
>TRBV7-2|TRBD1|TRBJ2-3
ASSARVTGIADTQY
>TRBV19|-|TRBJ2-1
ASSTLYNEQF
>TRBV5-1|-|TRBJ1-4
ASSLMGGEKLF
>TRBV2|-|TRBJ1-1
ASKGGSNTEAF
>TRBV7-9|TRBD2|TRBJ2-7
ASSSTRGGTNYLYEQY
>TRBV5-4|-|TRBJ2-5
ASSLSGAGQYQETQY
>TRBV11-3|-|TRBJ2-3
ASSLSATDTQY
>TRBV2|TRBD1|TRBJ2-7
ASSDMGQGAYEQY
>TRBV5-1|TRBD1|TRBJ1-1
ASSPGTGNTEAF
>TRBV19|-|TRBJ2-2
ASSIMGAQNTGELF
>TRBV29-1|TRBD1|TRBJ1-5
SVGQGDQPQH
>TRBV4-2|-|TRBJ1-2
ASSQDPGSGRGGYT
>TRBV20-1|-|TRBJ2-3
SARVADTQY
>TRBV4-2|-|TRBJ1-3
ASSQYWDSSGNTIY
>TRBV18|-|TRBJ1-1
ASSPNSLTEAF
>TRBV19|TRBD1|TRBJ2-5
ASSWGIGQGGETQY
>TRBV4-3|-|TRBJ2-2
ASMEGANTGELF
>TRBV5-4|TRBD1|TRBJ2-5
ATTLGQGLQETQY
>TRBV30|TRBD1|TRBJ1-2
AWKAVGQGAGYT
>TRBV5-1|-|TRBJ2-5
ASSLTSTETQY
>TRBV7-9|TRBD2|TRBJ2-1
ASSPGGVGGYNEQF
>TRBV20-1|TRBD1|TRBJ2-7
SASPGQGDFEQY
>TRBV28|TRBD1|TRBJ1-6
ASSPGQINSPLH
>TRBV20-1|-|TRBJ2-1
SASSTHNEQF
>TRBV30|TRBD1|TRBJ1-1
AWSPTGFNTEAF
>TRBV24-1|-|TRBJ1-1
ATTGELGTEAF
>TRBV18|-|TRBJ1-1
ASSPAQGNTEAF
>TRBV7-8|TRBD2|TRBJ2-2
ASSQLAGGPPTNTGELF
>TRBV19|-|TRBJ2-3
ASKVGAGDTQY
>TRBV7-9|-|TRBJ1-5
ASSLLSGQPQH
>TRBV29-1|-|TRBJ2-1
SVEEFGRGLDEQF
>TRBV10-3|TRBD2|TRBJ2-1
AIGTSGLRYEQF
>TRBV6-5|-|TRBJ1-1
ASSWLGSAF
>TRBV29-1|-|TRBJ1-1
SATRQANTEAF
>TRBV27|-|TRBJ1-4
ASSSVSTNEKLF
>TRBV28|-|TRBJ2-7
ASSGRGQQY